These 5 T cell receptor beta chains were sequenced from one sample in a study of identifying expanded T cells in peripheral blood. Profiling relied on immunoSEQ multiplex PCR, and the TCRdb table lists in-frame clones only, not all of them. Of about 110,000 clones in the sample, roughly 91% were seen once. The sequenced material came from blood. These receptors all come from a person aged 18 to 75 in good health.

The chain employs TRBV11-3 and TRBJ1-1; D call uncertain. The V end lost 0 bases, the J end lost 5 bases, and 7 bases lay between the germline ends. The CDR3 consists of 13 residues. CDR1 SGHNT and CDR2 YENEEA come from the germline V gene. DNA of the CDR3: TGTGCCAGCAGCTTAGAGTTCACGACTGAAGCTTTCTTT. Protein: CASSLEFTTEAFF.

The chain recombines TRBV11-2 with TRBJ2-4; TRBD2 aligns across 10 bases. Unmatched junction bases numbered 2, after V lost 3 bases and J lost 6 bases. The germline CDR1 and CDR2 sequences are SGHAT and FQNNGV. This CDR3 has 14 amino acids. CDR3: CASSFSSGGNIQYF. The CDR3 nucleotides read TGTGCCAGCAGCTTCTCTAGCGGGGGAAACATTCAGTACTTC. The entire variable domain, with the rest obtained from reference TRBV11-2 and TRBJ2-4, is as follows: EAGVAQSPRYKIIEKRQSVAFWCNPISGHATLYWYQQILGQGPKLLIQFQNNGVVDDSQLPKDRFSAERLKGVDSTLKIQPAKLEDSAVYLCASSFSSGGNIQYFGAGTRLSVL.

The genes are TRBV5-1 and TRBJ2-2, with unresolved D. Germline lookup yields CDR1 SGHRS and CDR2 YFSETQ. V lost 2 bases to trimming and J lost 6 bases, with 5 bases between them. The CDR3 is made up of 12 amino acids. The CDR3 coding sequence is TGCGCCAGCAGCTTAAAGCCCGGGGAGCTGTTTTTT. Translation: CASSLKPGELFF. Variable domain in full (rest from reference TRBV5-1 and TRBJ2-2): KAGVTQTPRYLIKTRGQQVTLSCSPISGHRSVSWYQQTPGQGLQFLFEYFSETQRNKGNFPGRFSGRQFSNSRSEMNVSTLELGDSALYLCASSLKPGELFFGEGSRLTVL.

This chain joins TRBV2 and TRBJ2-4, with 9 bases identical to TRBD1. Per the germline V gene, CDR1 is SNHLY and CDR2 is FYNNEI. The CDR3 contains 18 residues. Trimming at V came to 7 bases and at J to 0 bases, leaving 13 bases not matched to a gene. DNA for the CDR3: TGTGCCAGCACTGGACCGGGACAGGGCTGGGAAGCCAAAAACATTCAGTACTTC. It encodes CASTGPGQGWEAKNIQYF.

The J gene is TRBJ1-5, the V gene TRBV5-6; D remains ambiguous. CDR3 size: 14 residues. Looked up from germline, CDR1 is SGHDT and CDR2 is YYEEEE. Between the trimmed V and J ends, which lost 1 base and 2 bases, there was a span of 7 bases. CDR3 sequence reads: CASSLLAGNQPQHF. The DNA of the CDR3 is TGTGCCAGCAGCTTGCTTGCGGGCAATCAGCCCCAGCATTTT.